This paragraph covers one TCR beta chain sequence. The target of this receptor is not known. Qualities for individual bases were not recorded, and no much larger clone is one base off. Library method: the immunoSEQ multiplex PCR assay. For the multiplex PCR, a mixture combining 60 forward primers for TCR Vbeta segments and 13 reverse primers for TCR Jbeta segments was used. A multiplex PCR assay on genomic DNA amplified the CDR3 region of rearranged TCR beta genes. The Illumina HiSeq System was used to sequence the amplified TCR beta libraries as 87-base-pair reads. The original methods were these. A later analysis counted about 80 million unique TCR beta chains across the 650 to 700 repertoires, and 10 million to 12 million of these chains were shared by at least two donors. Raw reads were error-corrected and collapsed into unique sequences with a nearest-neighbor algorithm that merged closely related sequences to remove PCR and sequencing errors. V, D and J gene segments were assigned by aligning CDR3 sequences to IMGT reference sequences. For a sequence to be retained, a match of at least six nucleotides was required to both a V gene segment and a J gene segment. Rearrangements were classified as productive when the CDR3 lacked stop codons and remained in frame with V and J, and all other rearrangements were classified as non-productive. Following IMGT convention, CDR3 was defined as the stretch from the second conserved V-encoded cysteine up to the conserved J-encoded phenylalanine. The earlier analysis of about 610 of the donors excluded sequences that lacked an unambiguous match to a single V gene segment. An earlier analysis of 550 to 650 of the donors classified V segments as functional when productive rearrangements were above 56.7% and as segregating when the standard deviation between donors was above 5%. A statistical classification framework was built to diagnose cytomegalovirus status from the catalog of TCR beta chain sequences. In a later analysis, V and J genes were assigned by comparing TCR nucleotide sequences against IMGT/GENE-DB human TR gene sequences. The TCRdist pipeline was used in a later analysis to assign CDR3 sequences and most-parsimonious VDJ recombination scenarios. In a later analysis, every TCR beta chain was defined by the combination of its CDR3 amino acid sequence and its V-gene family, and reads without a unique V-gene family were dropped. In a later analysis, some 600 highly shared, low-generation-probability nucleotide sequences were removed to address suspected cross-contamination and a sequencing artifact. In a later analysis, a clonal expansion index for each public chain was calculated from normalized within-repertoire ranks of inferred template counts. In a later analysis, generation probabilities were computed with a VDJ recombination model fitted to out-of-frame rearrangements, and the resulting probabilities were checked against IGoR. In a later analysis, hypergeometric tests were used to score TCR-TCR, TCR-HLA and TCR-CMV co-occurrence, with a repertoire-size bias correction applied to TCR pairs. A later analysis estimated false discovery rates by permuting HLA or CMV assignments 20 times. A later analysis grouped co-occurring TCRs with DBSCAN, adding TCRdist sequence similarity when clustering within HLA-allele-positive subsets. For co-occurrence clustering, repertoires with fewer than 30,000 or more than 120,000 public chains were excluded, along with five or six repertoires with anomalous nucleotide sharing. TCRdb re-hosts the immuneACCESS table, in-frame sequences only. Its copies lack some clones; in the studies checked, an unresolved V gene accounts for under half of them, and the cause for the rest is not known. The DNA gave D and trimming, while V, J and clone size come from that table. The sample data list 95,000 to 150,000 clones, and under 80% of these were observed just once. Around 28% of the sample goes to the ten largest clones.

The cohort consisted of fewer than 700 healthy bone marrow donors. All cohort members were sampled while nominally healthy, although unrecorded immune exposures were likely present. The donor tested CMV seropositive, placing the donor among the 250 to 300 seropositive members of the cohort. Each donor provided a peripheral blood sample, and peripheral blood mononuclear cells were used for TCR beta sequencing. Genomic DNA was extracted from the blood cell samples with the Qiagen DNeasy Blood Extraction Kit. The data were taken from a study of cytomegalovirus exposure and HLA in healthy donors (dated by TCRdb to about 2017). Some background on the complete study: According to an earlier analysis of several hundred of the donors, about 180 million T cells yielded 117 million unique TCR beta sequences and about 300 Gb of sequence data. The aim of the study was to test whether cataloging public T cell receptors could identify signatures of past pathogen exposure. All discovery cohort repertoires had been generated using a single sequencing platform. To study patterns of TCR occurrence, a later analysis re-analyzed previously published TCR beta repertoires from 500 to 850 donors and added high-resolution HLA genotyping. The genetic ancestry cluster associated with self-reported Caucasian donors included around 76% of the roughly 400 genotyped donors. The T cell repertoires of 550 to 850 subjects were profiled by immunosequencing and related to cytomegalovirus serostatus. High-throughput TCR immunosequencing, statistical association of individual TCRs with disease status, and machine learning were combined to predict cytomegalovirus infection status. The number of typed donors differed by locus: roughly 620-630 for A, B, C, DRB1 and DQB1; 500 to 550 for DQA1; some 590 for DPA1; and 450 to 480 for DPB1. In addition to the first cohort of roughly 700 subjects, a separate validation cohort of 120 different subjects was used. Across some 400 genotyped donors of the cohort, an average of approximately 240,000 unique TCR beta nucleotide sequences per donor were sequenced, and roughly a sixth of those sequences were non-productive. The later analysis used no new phenotypic data to find candidate immune exposures, relying instead on TCR beta sequences and their occurrence across donors. In an earlier analysis of around 540 of the donors, high-throughput TCR beta sequencing was used to judge whether each TCR beta V gene segment behaved as functional or pseudogenic. A later genetic analysis took genome-wide SNP genotypes for about three fifths of the roughly 700 donors and used that subset as a discovery cohort. Roughly five DR-DQ haplotypes were handled as single units for association and clustering because linkage in the cohort was strong. Both class I and class II loci were covered by HLA typing, at four-digit resolution. Donor age, sex, ethnicity and CMV serostatus were collected together with the repertoire data. Around 320 gigabases of sequencing data and 70 million to 85 million unique TCR sequences were included in an early release covering about 620 HLA-typed donors. Paper-wide results and their limitations: In a later analysis, HLA-associated TCR beta chains were found to be more clonally expanded and to have lower generation probabilities than equally common non-associated chains. In a later analysis, the rate of TCR association differed among HLA loci, with DRB1 alleles having the most associated TCRs and HLA-C alleles having the fewest. Several of the top co-occurrence clusters appeared to be linked to parvovirus B19, influenza, CMV and Epstein-Barr virus, according to a later analysis. An earlier analysis of 587 of the donors showed that most TCR beta V segments appeared in productive rearrangements either about 87% or about 30% of the time, which broadly matched IMGT annotations. Because some donors lacked HLA typing at each locus, the association tests relied only on the typed subset. The authors suggested that the approach could potentially be extended to other disease states and immunological phenotypes. In the study, some 180 TCR beta chains were listed as associated with cytomegalovirus. Most CMV-associated TCR beta chains appeared to be HLA-restricted in a later analysis, and the HLA associations seemed to be driven largely by CMV exposure. In vitro tests confirmed that a few of the cytomegalovirus-associated TCR beta chains recognize cytomegalovirus antigens. A later analysis associated 17,000 or so TCR beta sequences with specific HLA alleles at a false discovery rate of 0.05. According to a later genetic analysis, donors in an Asian-associated ancestry cluster had fewer N-insertions in productive TCRs than the approximately 670-donor mean. A group of highly shared sequence variants was considered likely to be a technical artifact of the sequencing pipeline. A further reported finding was that TCR beta sequences accurately predicted the HLA-A and HLA-B alleles for most subjects in the first cohort. When HLA alleles, especially DR and DQ, strongly co-occurred, attributing TCR associations to individual alleles was difficult. This cohort had only TCR beta chains sequenced, and the lack of alpha or paired-chain data limited which features could be detected. The earlier analysis of 450 to 700 of the donors excluded around 17 rarely observed V segments, including chromosome 9 orphons, because counts were too low. Sequencing depth was assumed to be roughly uniform across donors in the presence/absence analyses, though that assumption may not hold. The classifier was reported to diagnose cytomegalovirus status with high specificity and sensitivity in both the original and validation cohorts. A later genetic analysis associated a missense DCLRE1C variant with V-gene and J-gene trimming of TCR beta chains, and an independent cohort replicated the association. Most TCR sequences were seen in very few donors, while some public TCRs were found in many individuals. Correlated functional status among segregating V segments might reflect linkage disequilibrium, but an unknown experimental factor could not be ruled out. Immune exposure information for the cohort was limited to CMV serostatus. Some IMGT-functional V segments, including TRBV6-2 and TRBV6-3, could not be distinguished by the 87-base-pair reads and were therefore excluded.

The CDR3 numbers 14 residues from cysteine through phenylalanine. Only CDR3 DNA is held: 42 bases, read in frame from base 1. The germline V gene (reference sequence) provides CDR1 MNHEY and CDR2 SMNVEV. V lost 5 bases and J lost 4 bases, and the count of bases not matched to a germline gene is 7. The chain is assembled from TRBV27 and TRBJ2-7; a stretch of 8 junction bases matches TRBD1. Sequenced: PBMCs. This receptor was identified in a man aged 55 to 70 in good health and CMV-seropositive. The CDR3 in this case is CASSPKTGAYEQYF. The sequenced DNA: TGTGCCAGCAGTCCGAAGACAGGGGCATACGAGCAGTACTTC.